These 29 T cell receptor beta chains came from one sample sequenced in a study of blood T cell repertoires in COVID-19. Sequencing used immunoSEQ multiplex PCR; TCRdb keeps in-frame clones, though not all of them. Of under 300,000 clones listed, roughly nine tenths are singletons. The specimen sequenced was PBMCs or T cells enriched from blood (not recorded which). The receptor source for this set is a human donor in a cohort exposed to, infected with or recovered from COVID-19 (not recorded which). The donor label of this sample is uncertain.

CDR3 sequence reads: CAISERSNYYTEAFF. DNA for the CDR3: TGTGCCATCAGTGAACGATCCAACTATTACACTGAAGCTTTCTTT. The rearrangement links TRBV10-3 to TRBJ1-1; D gene ambiguous. Germline V gives CDR1 ENHRY, CDR2 SYGVKD. Trimming left V 3 bases short and J 3 bases short, with 14 bases between. The CDR3 totals 15 residues.

This chain uses TRBV2 with TRBJ1-2; 9 bases match TRBD1. This CDR3 is 15 amino acids long. V dropped 6 bases and J dropped 8; count of bases not matched to a gene: 13. The V gene's germline CDR1 is SNHLY and CDR2 FYNNEI. CDR3 in DNA: TGTGCCAGCAGCGTCCCGGGACAGGGTCTGGGGGGCTACACCTTC. Its protein product is CASSVPGQGLGGYTF.

CDR3 residues: CSVEGQMNTGELFF. The CDR3 nucleotides read TGCAGCGTTGAAGGACAGATGAACACCGGGGAGCTGTTTTTT. The rearrangement joins TRBV29-1 to TRBJ2-2; a weak D match, TRBD1 (5 bases). Germline loops: CDR1 SQVTM, CDR2 ANQGSEA. The CDR3 contains 14 residues. Between the trimmed V and J ends, which lost 1 base and 1 base, there was a span of 7 bases.

The V and J genes are TRBV5-1 and TRBJ1-1; the match to TRBD1 covers 7 bases. The CDR3 has 15 residues. V lost 4 bases, J lost 4 bases, and 10 bases stayed unmatched. CDR1 and CDR2 (germline): SGHRS, YFSETQ. The CDR3 DNA sequence: TGCGCCAGCAGCAATTTAGGGACAGAGGGCACTGAAGCTTTCTTT. Encoded protein: CASSNLGTEGTEAFF.

The chain has TRBV2 and TRBJ1-1, with 7 positions matching TRBD1. Germline loops: CDR1 SNHLY, CDR2 FYNNEI. J lost 4 bases, V lost 7 bases, and 9 bases had no gene match. The CDR3 consists of 14 residues. The CDR3 spells CASMIQGLGTEAFF. The CDR3 nucleotides read TGTGCCAGCATGATACAGGGGTTGGGCACTGAAGCTTTCTTT.

This rearrangement joins TRBV6-5 to TRBJ1-1, with D unresolved. Trimming left V 2 bases short and J 4 bases short, with 8 bases between. The CDR3 runs 13 residues. Looked up from germline, CDR1 is MNHEY and CDR2 is SVGAGI. The CDR3 region is CASSYRGITEAFF. In DNA, the CDR3 is TGTGCCAGCAGTTACAGAGGGATCACTGAAGCTTTCTTT.

This clone was seen a single time. The chain uses TRBV5-5 and TRBJ2-7; unclear D gene. This CDR3 contains 13 residues. Germline-derived CDR1 and CDR2 are SGHKS and YYEKEE (reference sequence). V was clipped by 4 bases and J by 2 bases, with 10 bases between them. The CDR3 bases are TGTGCCAGCAGCCCGGTGATGACCTACGAGCAGTACTTC. It is translated as CASSPVMTYEQYF.

The chain has TRBV9 and TRBJ2-7; TRBD2 matches at 7 bases. J lost 2 bases, V lost 1 base, and 3 bases had no gene match. Germline V gene lookup returns CDR1 SGDLS and CDR2 YYNGEE. CDR3 size: 14 residues. The chain's CDR3 is CASSVWAGAYEQYF. The CDR3 nucleotides are TGTGCCAGCAGCGTATGGGCGGGAGCCTACGAGCAGTACTTC.

V and J are TRBV6-5 and TRBJ2-3; tentatively, D is TRBD2 (7 bases). The V end lost 2 bases, the J end lost 6 bases, and 9 bases lay between the germline ends. CDR3 length: 13 amino acids. CDR1 MNHEY and CDR2 SVGAGI come from the germline V gene. CDR3 in amino acids: CASSYRGGDTQYF. CDR3 in DNA: TGTGCCAGCAGTTACAGGGGGGGGGATACGCAGTATTTT.

This rearrangement joins TRBV5-5 to TRBJ1-1; 7 nucleotides line up with TRBD1. Trimming at V came to 1 base and at J to 3 bases, leaving 3 bases not matched to a gene. The CDR3 contains 14 residues. Germline loops: CDR1 SGHKS, CDR2 YYEKEE (reference sequence). The CDR3 coding sequence is TGTGCCAGCAGCTTGTATACAGGGGACACTGAAGCTTTCTTT. Translation gives CASSLYTGDTEAFF.

The genes are TRBV4-2 and TRBJ1-2, with 10 bases identical to TRBD1. This CDR3 is built from 16 residues. Germline V gene sequence: CDR1 LGHNA, CDR2 YNFKEQ. Losses at the gene ends were 0 bases for V and 4 bases for J; bases not matched to a gene: 5. The CDR3 here is CASSQDDRGQIYGYTF. For the CDR3, the DNA is TGTGCCAGCAGCCAAGATGACAGGGGGCAGATCTATGGCTACACCTTC.

This clone was counted a single time. This chain links TRBV27 with TRBJ2-5; 7 bases agree with TRBD2. V lost 5 bases to trimming and J lost 5 bases; unmatched junction nucleotides: 20. There are 18 residues in the CDR3. Germline V CDR1 and CDR2: MNHEY, SMNVEV (reference sequence). CDR3 nucleotide sequence: TGTGCCAGCAGTCCGCTGGCGGGGCGGGGGTACCTACTTGAGACCCAGTACTTC. Its protein product is CASSPLAGRGYLLETQYF.

The V call is TRBV5-1, the J call TRBJ1-2, with D perhaps matching TRBD1 (6 bases). Germline lookup yields CDR1 SGHRS and CDR2 YFSETQ. The V end lost 0 bases, the J end lost 7 bases, and 10 bases lay between the germline ends. The length of the CDR3 is 13 residues. Written as DNA, the CDR3 is TGCGCCAGCAGCTTGGGCACAGGGAGTGGCTACACCTTC. Protein sequence: CASSLGTGSGYTF.

This chain connects TRBV9 to TRBJ1-1; a possible D gene is TRBD1 (6 bases). This CDR3 comprises 17 residues. With 3 bases removed from V and 9 bases from J, the gap between germline ends came to 27 bases. In germline, CDR1 is SGDLS, CDR2 YYNGEE. CDR3 DNA sequence: TGTGCCAGCAGCGGCCCGACAGGTCTGAAACGAGGGCTAAAAGCTTTCTTT. Translation: CASSGPTGLKRGLKAFF.

J is TRBJ2-2 and V is TRBV7-3, with 8 bases fitting TRBD2. The ends lost 1 base at V and 5 bases at J; junction bases unmatched: 9. Germline CDR1 reads SGHTA; CDR2 reads FQGTGA. The CDR3 has 17 amino acids. CDR3: CASSLSSGAGGTGELFF. CDR3 DNA sequence: TGTGCCAGCAGCTTAAGTAGCGGGGCCGGGGGGACCGGGGAGCTGTTTTTT.

This clone was seen a few times. The J gene is TRBJ1-6, the V gene TRBV6-5, with TRBD1 matching 8 bases. Trimming cost V 5 bases and J 6 bases; bases outside gene matches: 3. CDR3 length: 14 amino acids. Per germline, CDR1 MNHEY and CDR2 SVGAGI. The CDR3 region is CASSLQGGNSPLHF. The CDR3 DNA reads as TGTGCCAGCAGTCTACAGGGGGGTAATTCACCCCTCCACTTT.

This chain joins TRBV5-4 and TRBJ2-1; D is unresolved. The V gene's germline CDR1 is SGHNT and CDR2 YYREEE (reference sequence). The CDR3 is 12 residues long. Trimming removed 5 bases from V and 7 bases from J, with 10 bases in between. CDR3 region: CASSFHGNEQFF. The CDR3 region has the DNA TGTGCCAGCAGTTTCCACGGGAATGAGCAGTTCTTC. The full variable domain, with the rest looked up from reference TRBV5-4 and TRBJ2-1, is ETGVTQSPTHLIKTRGQQVTLRCSSQSGHNTVSWYQQALGQGPQFIFQYYREEENGRGNFPPRFSGLQFPNYSSELNVNALELDDSALYLCASSFHGNEQFFGPGTRLTVL.

The count of this clone is one. The chain uses TRBV4-3 and TRBJ1-3; D is unclear. The CDR3 covers 16 residues. Trimming took 0 bases from V and 2 from J, leaving 11 bases between them. The V gene's germline CDR1 is LGHNA and CDR2 YSLEER. In nucleotides, the CDR3 is TGCGCCAGCAGCCAAGATTACGGGGAAACTGGAAACACCATATATTTT. Translating it yields CASSQDYGETGNTIYF.

The V and J genes are TRBV7-9 and TRBJ1-1, with D maybe TRBD1 (5 bases). Germline CDR1 and CDR2: SEHNR and FQNEAQ (reference sequence). V was clipped by 1 base and J by 0 bases, with 9 bases between them. The CDR3 has 15 amino acids. The CDR3 loop reads CASSLGAGMNTEAFF. In DNA, the CDR3 is TGTGCCAGCAGCTTAGGGGCAGGGATGAACACTGAAGCTTTCTTT.

CDR3 coding DNA: TGCAGCGTCTTCGGACTAGCGGGGGGCGAAAATGAGCAGTTCTTC. Encoded protein: CSVFGLAGGENEQFF. The chain employs TRBV29-1 and TRBJ2-1, with 14 bases that match TRBD2. Losses at the gene ends were 6 bases for V and 7 bases for J; bases not matched to a gene: 8. The CDR3 runs 15 residues. Germline-derived CDR1 and CDR2 are SQVTM and ANQGSEA.

CDR3 sequence reads: CATSDPYSDRGRNEQFF. For the CDR3, the DNA is TGTGCCACCAGTGATCCCTACTCAGACAGGGGTAGGAATGAGCAGTTCTTC. V and J are TRBV24-1 and TRBJ2-1; 8 positions agree with TRBD1. This CDR3 spans 17 amino acids. CDR1 and CDR2 (germline): KGHDR, SFDVKD. Trimming took 3 bases from V and 7 from J; bases not matched to a gene: 13.

This chain joins TRBV5-1 and TRBJ2-5; 9 bases line up with TRBD2. CDR3 length equals 15 residues. Germline-derived CDR1 and CDR2 are SGHRS and YFSETQ. J lost 5 bases, V lost 5 bases, and 10 bases had no gene match. This chain's CDR3 is CASRRGGGAMETQYF. The CDR3 coding sequence is TGCGCCAGCAGGCGTGGCGGGGGGGCGATGGAGACCCAGTACTTC. Full variable domain (rest looked up from reference TRBV5-1 and TRBJ2-5): KAGVTQTPRYLIKTRGQQVTLSCSPISGHRSVSWYQQTPGQGLQFLFEYFSETQRNKGNFPGRFSGRQFSNSRSEMNVSTLELGDSALYLCASRRGGGAMETQYFGPGTRLLVL.

Details on this clone: Other DNA sequences within the sample encode an identical CDR3. The V gene is TRBV27, the J gene TRBJ1-1; tentatively, D is TRBD1 (5 bases). CDR1 is MNHEY and CDR2 is SMNVEV in the germline V gene (reference sequence). The CDR3 has 14 residues. V lost 6 bases and J lost 5, with 16 bases in between. The CDR3 DNA sequence: TGTGCCAGCAGCCTGGCCGGGGCGGGGACTGAAGCTTTCTTT. This translates into CASSLAGAGTEAFF.

Details on this clone: In the same sample, other DNA sequences code for this CDR3. V usage is TRBV19 and J usage is TRBJ1-1, with TRBD1 matching over 9 bases. Looked up from germline, CDR1 is LNHDA and CDR2 is SQIVND (reference sequence). J lost 0 bases, V lost 7 bases, and 3 bases had no gene match. The CDR3 consists of 14 residues. The DNA for the CDR3 is TGTGCCAGTAAGGGACAGGGCTTGAACACTGAAGCTTTCTTT. Amino acids: CASKGQGLNTEAFF. Drawing the rest from reference TRBV19 and TRBJ1-1, the complete variable domain is DGGITQSPKYLFRKEGQNVTLSCEQNLNHDAMYWYRQDPGQGLRLIYYSQIVNDFQKGDIAEGYSVSREKKESFPLTVTSAQKNPTAFYLCASKGQGLNTEAFFGQGTRLTVV.

The chain has TRBV15 and TRBJ2-5, with 7 positions matching TRBD2. The ends lost 5 bases at V and 3 bases at J; junction bases unmatched: 15. Germline V gene sequence: CDR1 LNHNV, CDR2 YYDKDF (reference sequence). The CDR3 is made up of 17 amino acids. CDR3 sequence reads: CATSPSRGAAGEETQYF. The DNA for the CDR3 is TGTGCCACCAGCCCTTCGAGAGGTGCGGCGGGGGAAGAGACCCAGTACTTC.

This clone was counted once. The chain uses TRBV10-3 and TRBJ1-1; 7 bases are shared with TRBD1. J lost 3 bases, V lost 4 bases, and 8 bases had no gene match. The CDR3 has 15 amino acids. Per the germline V gene, CDR1 is ENHRY and CDR2 is SYGVKD. The DNA of the CDR3 is TGTGCCATCAGTGGGTGGACAGGCAACTACACTGAAGCTTTCTTT. Its translation: CAISGWTGNYTEAFF.

V is TRBV19 and J is TRBJ1-4; a possible D gene is TRBD1 (5 bases). Trimming took 7 bases from V and 5 from J, leaving 11 bases between them. CDR1 and CDR2 (germline): LNHDA, SQIVND (reference sequence). The CDR3 sequence is 13 residues long. The CDR3, as DNA: TGTGCCAGTAAGCAGGGATTAAATGAAAAACTGTTTTTT. Amino acids: CASKQGLNEKLFF.

The gene calls are TRBV5-4 and TRBJ2-7; 8 bases align to TRBD1. Trimming at V came to 4 bases and at J to 7 bases, leaving 10 bases not matched to a gene. The germline gives CDR1 SGHNT, CDR2 YYREEE (reference sequence). The CDR3 sequence is 14 residues long. The CDR3 nucleotides read TGTGCCAGCAGCCCACCGGACAGGGAGAGGGAGCAGTACTTC. Amino acids: CASSPPDREREQYF. Looking up the rest from reference TRBV5-4 and TRBJ2-7 gives the full variable domain: ETGVTQSPTHLIKTRGQQVTLRCSSQSGHNTVSWYQQALGQGPQFIFQYYREEENGRGNFPPRFSGLQFPNYSSELNVNALELDDSALYLCASSPPDREREQYFGPGTRLTVT.

The chain joins TRBV5-1 to TRBJ2-7, with 10 bases lining up with TRBD1. The CDR3 length is 15 residues. The germline V gene has CDR1 SGHRS and CDR2 YFSETQ. Trimming at V came to 0 bases and at J to 5 bases, leaving 5 bases not matched to a gene. CDR3 bases: TGCGCCAGCAGCTTGGAGGGACAGGGGCACAACGAGCAGTACTTC. This encodes CASSLEGQGHNEQYF.